Given below is one T cell receptor (beta chain) in context. The CDR3 is 18 residues long. Trimming pared 4 bases from V and 0 bases from J, leaving 19 bases between. CDR1 MGHRA and CDR2 YSYEKL come from the germline V gene. Only in-frame clones appear in the TCRdb table, and some are missing; sequencing was by immunoSEQ multiplex PCR. This table has 85,000 to 100,000 clones, around 94% appearing once. These data belong to a study of T cell changes during pregnancy in multiple sclerosis. This clonotype was obtained from a female donor with multiple sclerosis, enrolled in a pregnancy study. Sequenced material: peripheral blood, taken in the first trimester of pregnancy. The V and J genes are TRBV4-1 and TRBJ2-4, with unresolved D. The CDR3 DNA is TGCGCCAGCAGCCCTCCCTGGGCATCCTCCTTAGCCAAAAACATTCAGTACTTC. Protein: CASSPPWASSLAKNIQYF.